These 6 T cell receptor beta chains were sequenced from one sample in a study of blood T cell repertoires in COVID-19. Clones were sequenced by immunoSEQ multiplex PCR, and TCRdb holds only the in-frame ones, with some missing. The sample records roughly 180,000 clones, 81% being singletons. The sequenced material came from peripheral blood. Receptors originate from a woman between 40 and 55 years old with COVID-19, enrolled during active disease.

CDR3 DNA: TGTGCCAGTAGTAGGACAGAGTACAATGAGCAGTTCTTC. This sequence encodes CASSRTEYNEQFF. The V gene is TRBV19, the J gene TRBJ2-1; D perhaps matches TRBD1 (6 bases). Germline CDR1 LNHDA, CDR2 SQIVND (reference sequence). The V and J ends lost 4 bases and 4 bases respectively, with 8 bases between them. This CDR3 comprises 13 residues. The entire variable domain, with the rest obtained from reference TRBV19 and TRBJ2-1, is as follows: DGGITQSPKYLFRKEGQNVTLSCEQNLNHDAMYWYRQDPGQGLRLIYYSQIVNDFQKGDIAEGYSVSREKKESFPLTVTSAQKNPTAFYLCASSRTEYNEQFFGPGTRLTVL.

This clone was picked up one time. The chain recombines TRBV25-1 with TRBJ2-7; D is ambiguous. This CDR3 has 11 residues. V gave up 10 bases and J gave up 3 bases, with 10 bases separating them. CDR1 and CDR2 from the germline V gene are MGHDK and SYGVNS. The DNA for the CDR3 is TGTGCCACCCGACTCGTCTACGAGCAGTACTTC. This sequence encodes CATRLVYEQYF.

The J gene is TRBJ1-1, the V gene TRBV7-3, with D uncertain. Deletions cut 2 bases from V and 1 base from J, with 11 bases between. In germline, CDR1 is SGHTA, CDR2 FQGTGA. The CDR3 spans 15 residues. The CDR3: CASSLQKLGNTEAFF. CDR3 sequence (DNA): TGTGCCAGCAGCTTACAAAAACTCGGGAACACTGAAGCTTTCTTT.

This clone was recorded once. This rearrangement joins TRBV9 to TRBJ1-2, with D perhaps matching TRBD1 (6 bases). CDR1 is SGDLS and CDR2 is YYNGEE in the germline V gene. The V and J ends lost 0 bases and 7 bases respectively, with 19 bases between them. This CDR3 comprises 16 residues. The CDR3 sequence: CASSVVDRTARGGYTF. CDR3 DNA: TGTGCCAGCAGCGTAGTAGATCGGACAGCGAGGGGTGGCTACACCTTC. Full variable domain (missing parts from reference TRBV9 and TRBJ1-2): DSGVTQTPKHLITATGQRVTLRCSPRSGDLSVYWYQQSLDQGLQFLIQYYNGEERAKGNILERFSAQQFPDLHSELNLSSLELGDSALYFCASSVVDRTARGGYTFGSGTRLTVV.

V gene TRBV4-1 combines with J gene TRBJ2-3; 8 positions agree with TRBD2. The CDR3 spans 17 residues. Germline CDR1 reads MGHRA; CDR2 reads YSYEKL. With 4 bases clipped from V and 0 bases from J, the junction kept 9 bases outside the gene matches. CDR3 coding DNA: TGCGCCAGCAGCCTCGGAACGGGAGGGGCTAGCACAGATACGCAGTATTTT. Protein sequence: CASSLGTGGASTDTQYF.

This chain joins TRBV10-3 and TRBJ2-4, with a tentative D call TRBD2 (6 bases). The germline CDR1 and CDR2 sequences are ENHRY and SYGVKD. CDR3 length: 14 residues. Deletions cut 0 bases from V and 7 bases from J, with 10 bases between. Here the CDR3 reads CAISESGGRNIQYF. Here the CDR3 DNA reads TGTGCCATCAGTGAGTCTGGGGGGAGGAACATTCAGTACTTC.